This is a list of T cell receptor beta chains from one sample in a study of T cell repertoires in cytomegalovirus infection. TCRdb reanalysed the reads using MiXCR and keeps one entry per CDR3 protein. The sample gives roughly 280,000 distinct CDR3 sequences, around 8.7% of which show up once; about 15% is in the top ten. Sequenced: PBMCs. The receptors shown here come from a human donor in good health (CMV status not recorded). Some clones in this sample may be carry-over from other donors' samples. Each CDR3 is given with its conserved first and last residue. A D gene is named only where the DNA matches it firmly. The size field is filled for only some rows; it gives once, few, many or a size class.

j_call: TRBJ2-2; v_call: TRBV6-2/TRBV6-3; clone_size: many; d_call: -; cdr3_aa: CASSPGLSTGELFF; cdr3_nt: TGTGCCAGCAGTCCGGGACTTTCCACCGGGGAGCTGTTTTTT
j_call: TRBJ1-1; v_call: TRBV7-2; clone_size: many; d_call: -; cdr3_aa: CASSLTGLPGTEAFF; cdr3_nt: TGTGCCAGCAGCTTAACGGGCCTACCGGGCACTGAAGCTTTCTTT
j_call: TRBJ2-1; v_call: TRBV20-1; clone_size: many; d_call: TRBD2; cdr3_aa: CSAMGLAAPSSYNEQFF; cdr3_nt: TGCAGTGCAATGGGACTAGCGGCTCCCAGCTCCTACAATGAGCAGTTCTTC
j_call: TRBJ1-4; v_call: TRBV5-5; clone_size: -; d_call: -; cdr3_aa: CASSLIGGVDEKLFF; cdr3_nt: TGTGCCAGCAGCTTGATAGGCGGGGTGGATGAAAAACTGTTTTTT
j_call: TRBJ2-7; v_call: TRBV19; clone_size: -; d_call: TRBD1; cdr3_aa: CASSSQGAWTYEQYF; cdr3_nt: TGTGCCAGTAGTTCCCAGGGGGCTTGGACCTACGAGCAGTACTTC
j_call: TRBJ2-7; v_call: TRBV6-2/TRBV6-3; clone_size: few; d_call: -; cdr3_aa: CASSLQTYEQYF; cdr3_nt: TGTGCCAGCAGTCTCCAGACCTACGAGCAGTACTTC
j_call: TRBJ2-1; v_call: TRBV7-2; clone_size: many; d_call: TRBD2; cdr3_aa: CASNSGGITGTSGRYSYNEQFF; cdr3_nt: TGTGCCAGCAATTCCGGGGGGATAACCGGGACTAGCGGGAGGTACTCCTACAATGAGCAGTTCTTC
j_call: TRBJ2-7; v_call: TRBV2; clone_size: -; d_call: -; cdr3_aa: CASSEALGSLGAEQYF; cdr3_nt: TGTGCCAGCAGTGAAGCCCTGGGGTCTCTTGGGGCCGAGCAGTACTTC
j_call: TRBJ1-1; v_call: TRBV18; clone_size: many; d_call: -; cdr3_aa: CASSRSPGEGGPAGAFF; cdr3_nt: TGTGCCAGCTCACGTAGTCCGGGCGAAGGAGGCCCAGCGGGAGCTTTCTTT
j_call: TRBJ2-4; v_call: TRBV6-8; clone_size: -; d_call: -; cdr3_aa: CASSYSLDSKKNIQYF; cdr3_nt: TGTGCCAGCAGTTACTCGTTGGACAGCAAGAAAAACATTCAGTACTTC
j_call: TRBJ1-3; v_call: TRBV28; clone_size: many; d_call: TRBD1; cdr3_aa: CASSLKGAGGNTIYF; cdr3_nt: TGTGCCAGCAGTTTAAAGGGGGCAGGAGGAAACACCATATATTTT
j_call: TRBJ1-6; v_call: TRBV2; clone_size: -; d_call: -; cdr3_aa: CASSAEGGGSPLHF; cdr3_nt: TGTGCCAGCAGCGCAGAGGGGGGAGGCTCACCCCTCCACTTT
j_call: TRBJ1-5; v_call: TRBV6-2/TRBV6-3; clone_size: many; d_call: -; cdr3_aa: CASSPVGFDSGRGNQPQHF; cdr3_nt: TGTGCCAGCAGCCCCGTAGGGTTCGACTCGGGCAGAGGCAATCAGCCCCAGCATTTT
j_call: TRBJ2-3; v_call: TRBV7-2; clone_size: many; d_call: TRBD1; cdr3_aa: CASSSSGTGSTDTQYF; cdr3_nt: TGTGCCAGCAGCTCATCCGGGACAGGAAGCACAGATACGCAGTATTTT
j_call: TRBJ1-2; v_call: TRBV2; clone_size: many; d_call: -; cdr3_aa: CASSERRQGGYTF; cdr3_nt: TGTGCCAGCAGTGAACGTCGGCAGGGTGGCTACACCTTC
j_call: TRBJ2-3; v_call: TRBV7-2; clone_size: many; d_call: -; cdr3_aa: CASSLEPADTQYF; cdr3_nt: TGTGCCAGCAGCTTAGAACCAGCAGATACGCAGTATTTT
j_call: TRBJ2-4; v_call: TRBV6-5; clone_size: many; d_call: -; cdr3_aa: CASSLQGGEKGVQYF; cdr3_nt: TGTGCCAGCAGTCTACAAGGGGGAGAAAAAGGAGTTCAGTACTTC
j_call: TRBJ2-1; v_call: TRBV12-3/TRBV12-4; clone_size: medium-sized; d_call: TRBD2; cdr3_aa: CASSPGGEQFF; cdr3_nt: TGTGCCAGCAGTCCCGGGGGGGAGCAGTTCTTC
j_call: TRBJ2-7; v_call: TRBV20-1; clone_size: -; d_call: TRBD2; cdr3_aa: CSAPPSGGSYEQYF; cdr3_nt: TGCAGTGCTCCCCCCTCGGGAGGCTCTTACGAGCAGTACTTC
j_call: TRBJ2-4; v_call: TRBV5-4; clone_size: few; d_call: -; cdr3_aa: CASSSELSRAKNIQYF; cdr3_nt: TGTGCCAGCAGCTCGGAACTTAGCCGAGCCAAAAACATTCAGTACTTC
j_call: TRBJ2-4; v_call: TRBV7-2; clone_size: many; d_call: TRBD1; cdr3_aa: CASSSRQGDIQYF; cdr3_nt: TGTGCCAGCAGCTCCAGACAGGGGGACATTCAGTACTTC
j_call: TRBJ1-3; v_call: TRBV7-2; clone_size: many; d_call: -; cdr3_aa: CASSSFSGSGNTIYF; cdr3_nt: TGTGCCAGCAGCTCCTTCTCAGGGTCTGGAAACACCATATATTTT
j_call: TRBJ1-2; v_call: TRBV7-2; clone_size: many; d_call: -; cdr3_aa: CASSQVRNYGYTF; cdr3_nt: TGTGCCAGCAGCCAGGTCCGTAACTATGGCTACACCTTC
j_call: TRBJ1-5; v_call: TRBV6-2/TRBV6-3; clone_size: few; d_call: TRBD1; cdr3_aa: CASMGWGQGAVNQPQHF; cdr3_nt: TGTGCCAGCATGGGGTGGGGACAGGGGGCCGTCAATCAGCCCCAGCATTTT
j_call: TRBJ2-1; v_call: TRBV4-3; clone_size: few; d_call: TRBD2; cdr3_aa: CASSPGWGTSRNDEQFF; cdr3_nt: TGCGCCAGCAGTCCCGGCTGGGGGACTAGCAGGAATGATGAGCAGTTCTTC
j_call: TRBJ1-1; v_call: TRBV20-1; clone_size: -; d_call: -; cdr3_aa: CSATRFGATVYTEAFF; cdr3_nt: TGCAGTGCCACGCGATTTGGGGCGACTGTATATACTGAAGCTTTCTTT
j_call: TRBJ2-2; v_call: TRBV7-8; clone_size: many; d_call: TRBD2; cdr3_aa: CASSLRLAGIGGELFF; cdr3_nt: TGTGCCAGCAGCTTAAGACTAGCGGGAATTGGCGGGGAGCTGTTTTTT
j_call: TRBJ2-1; v_call: TRBV20-1; clone_size: -; d_call: -; cdr3_aa: CSARHHNEQFF; cdr3_nt: TGCAGTGCTCGCCACCACAATGAGCAGTTCTTC
j_call: TRBJ1-6; v_call: TRBV6-2/TRBV6-3; clone_size: few; d_call: TRBD1; cdr3_aa: CASRNAGQGNASPLHF; cdr3_nt: TGTGCCAGCAGAAATGCGGGACAGGGGAACGCTTCACCCCTCCACTTT
j_call: TRBJ2-1; v_call: TRBV5-1; clone_size: many; d_call: TRBD2; cdr3_aa: CASSSGLAGPNNEQFF; cdr3_nt: TGCGCCAGCAGCTCCGGACTAGCGGGACCTAACAATGAGCAGTTCTTC
j_call: TRBJ2-5; v_call: TRBV11-2; clone_size: many; d_call: TRBD2; cdr3_aa: CASSPGTSGRGDTQYF; cdr3_nt: TGTGCCAGCAGCCCCGGGACTAGCGGGAGGGGCGATACCCAGTACTTC
j_call: TRBJ2-4; v_call: TRBV7-9; clone_size: few; d_call: TRBD1; cdr3_aa: CASSSSRGLSKNIQYF; cdr3_nt: TGTGCCAGCAGCTCCTCCAGGGGGCTGAGCAAAAACATTCAGTACTTC
j_call: TRBJ2-7; v_call: TRBV30; clone_size: few; d_call: TRBD1; cdr3_aa: CAWRTGASYEQYF; cdr3_nt: TGTGCCTGGAGGACAGGGGCCTCCTACGAGCAGTACTTC
j_call: TRBJ2-3; v_call: TRBV13; clone_size: many; d_call: -; cdr3_aa: CASSLGLGDTQYF; cdr3_nt: TGTGCCAGCAGCTTAGGGTTAGGAGATACGCAGTATTTT
j_call: TRBJ2-3; v_call: TRBV28; clone_size: few; d_call: -; cdr3_aa: CASQARTDTQYF; cdr3_nt: TGTGCCAGCCAGGCCCGCACAGATACGCAGTATTTT
j_call: TRBJ1-5; v_call: TRBV5-5; clone_size: -; d_call: TRBD1; cdr3_aa: CASSLAGTDGQPQHF; cdr3_nt: TGTGCCAGCAGCTTGGCCGGGACAGACGGTCAGCCCCAGCATTTT
j_call: TRBJ2-6; v_call: TRBV7-9; clone_size: many; d_call: -; cdr3_aa: CASSGWVSGANVLTF; cdr3_nt: TGTGCCAGCAGCGGCTGGGTCTCTGGGGCCAACGTCCTGACTTTC
j_call: TRBJ1-2; v_call: TRBV7-9; clone_size: -; d_call: -; cdr3_aa: CASSFGEGNYGYTF; cdr3_nt: TGTGCCAGCAGCTTCGGGGAGGGTAACTATGGCTACACCTTC
j_call: TRBJ1-4; v_call: TRBV20-1; clone_size: few; d_call: TRBD1; cdr3_aa: CSARTGPNEKLFF; cdr3_nt: TGCAGTGCTCGGACAGGGCCCAATGAAAAACTGTTTTTT
j_call: TRBJ2-7; v_call: TRBV30; clone_size: few; d_call: -; cdr3_aa: CAWTTPGLRAYEQYF; cdr3_nt: TGTGCCTGGACCACGCCCGGTTTGAGGGCCTACGAGCAGTACTTC
j_call: TRBJ2-6; v_call: TRBV27; clone_size: many; d_call: -; cdr3_aa: CASSLMASGANVLTF; cdr3_nt: TGTGCCAGCAGTTTAATGGCATCTGGGGCCAACGTCCTGACTTTC
j_call: TRBJ2-7; v_call: TRBV19; clone_size: -; d_call: -; cdr3_aa: CASSRGTQSSYEQYF; cdr3_nt: TGTGCCAGTAGTAGGGGCACTCAGAGCTCCTACGAGCAGTACTTC
j_call: TRBJ2-7; v_call: TRBV30; clone_size: -; d_call: -; cdr3_aa: CAWTINTLGLYEQYF; cdr3_nt: TGTGCCTGGACTATTAACACGCTGGGCCTCTACGAGCAGTACTTC
j_call: TRBJ2-6; v_call: TRBV12-3/TRBV12-4; clone_size: many; d_call: -; cdr3_aa: CASSRTGANVLTF; cdr3_nt: TGTGCCAGCAGTCGGACAGGGGCCAACGTCCTGACTTTC
j_call: TRBJ2-7; v_call: TRBV28; clone_size: many; d_call: TRBD1; cdr3_aa: CASIIGGTGGTRSGQYF; cdr3_nt: TGTGCCAGCATCATAGGGGGGACAGGGGGAACTCGTTCTGGGCAGTACTTC
j_call: TRBJ1-1; v_call: TRBV20-1; clone_size: -; d_call: -; cdr3_aa: CSARDLAGTNTEAFF; cdr3_nt: TGCAGTGCTAGAGATCTCGCAGGGACGAACACTGAAGCTTTCTTT
j_call: TRBJ1-1; v_call: TRBV14; clone_size: -; d_call: -; cdr3_aa: CASSPLGSLGAFF; cdr3_nt: TGTGCCAGCAGCCCCCTTGGGTCCCTCGGAGCTTTCTTT
j_call: TRBJ2-2; v_call: TRBV12-3/TRBV12-4; clone_size: many; d_call: -; cdr3_aa: CASSSGLGSGELFF; cdr3_nt: TGTGCCAGCAGTTCGGGACTTGGAAGCGGGGAGCTGTTTTTT
j_call: TRBJ2-1; v_call: TRBV7-8; clone_size: many; d_call: -; cdr3_aa: CASSSPREMAYNEQFF; cdr3_nt: TGTGCCAGCAGCTCACCACGGGAGATGGCCTACAATGAGCAGTTCTTC
j_call: TRBJ2-7; v_call: TRBV6-2/TRBV6-3; clone_size: few; d_call: TRBD2; cdr3_aa: CASSYVGLDYEQYF; cdr3_nt: TGTGCCAGCAGTTACGTGGGACTAGACTACGAGCAGTACTTC
j_call: TRBJ1-2; v_call: TRBV7-2; clone_size: many; d_call: -; cdr3_aa: CASSLTTVTYGYTF; cdr3_nt: TGTGCCAGCAGCTTAACGACAGTAACCTATGGCTACACCTTC
j_call: TRBJ2-1; v_call: TRBV12-3/TRBV12-4; clone_size: -; d_call: -; cdr3_aa: CASTPLGRDEQFF; cdr3_nt: TGTGCCAGCACCCCCTTGGGGCGGGATGAGCAGTTCTTC
j_call: TRBJ1-3; v_call: TRBV7-2; clone_size: many; d_call: -; cdr3_aa: CASRAGNGNTIYF; cdr3_nt: TGTGCCAGCAGGGCAGGGAATGGAAACACCATATATTTT
j_call: TRBJ1-1; v_call: TRBV7-2; clone_size: many; d_call: -; cdr3_aa: CASSSAGTLRNTEAFF; cdr3_nt: TGTGCCAGCAGCTCCGCCGGGACACTTAGGAACACTGAAGCTTTCTTT
j_call: TRBJ1-3; v_call: TRBV7-8; clone_size: many; d_call: -; cdr3_aa: CASSPPQGTRNTIYF; cdr3_nt: TGTGCCAGCAGCCCCCCTCAGGGGACGCGAAACACCATATATTTT
j_call: TRBJ2-1; v_call: TRBV6-2/TRBV6-3; clone_size: -; d_call: -; cdr3_aa: CASSYGQRLNEQFF; cdr3_nt: TGTGCCAGCAGCTACGGACAGAGACTCAATGAGCAGTTCTTC
j_call: TRBJ2-5; v_call: TRBV20-1; clone_size: many; d_call: TRBD2; cdr3_aa: CSARRSLGGETQYF; cdr3_nt: TGCAGTGCTAGACGGTCCCTCGGGGGGGAGACCCAGTACTTC
j_call: TRBJ2-2; v_call: TRBV19; clone_size: many; d_call: TRBD1; cdr3_aa: CASRGDRVYTGELFF; cdr3_nt: TGTGCCAGTCGGGGGGACAGGGTCTACACCGGGGAGCTGTTTTTT
j_call: TRBJ1-3; v_call: TRBV7-2; clone_size: many; d_call: -; cdr3_aa: CASTLGQSGNTIYF; cdr3_nt: TGTGCCAGCACCCTGGGACAAAGTGGAAACACCATATATTTT